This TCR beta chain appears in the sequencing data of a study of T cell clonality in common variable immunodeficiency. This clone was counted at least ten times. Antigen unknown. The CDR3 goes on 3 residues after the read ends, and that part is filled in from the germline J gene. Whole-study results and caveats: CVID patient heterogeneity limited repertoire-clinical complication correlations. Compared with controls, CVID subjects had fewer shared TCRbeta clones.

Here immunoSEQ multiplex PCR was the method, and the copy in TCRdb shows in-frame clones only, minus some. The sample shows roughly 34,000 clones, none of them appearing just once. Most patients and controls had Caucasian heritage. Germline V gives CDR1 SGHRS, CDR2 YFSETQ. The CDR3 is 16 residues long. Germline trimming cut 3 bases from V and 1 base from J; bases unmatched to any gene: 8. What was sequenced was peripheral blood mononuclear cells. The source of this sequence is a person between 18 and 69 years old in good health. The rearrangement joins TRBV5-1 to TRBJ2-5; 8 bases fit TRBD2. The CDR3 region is CASSSSGRGGQETQYF. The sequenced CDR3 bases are TGCGCCAGCAGCTCCTCGGGACGGGGGGGCCAAGAGACC.